The sequence of this T cell receptor beta chain was determined in a study of cytomegalovirus exposure and HLA in healthy donors. Study-wide findings and caveats: Some TCR beta chains (approximately 180 of them) were listed as cytomegalovirus-associated.

In regard to this clone: Its antigen remains unidentified.

V was shortened by 6 bases and J by 3 bases, with 14 bases between the two germline ends. Looked up from germline, CDR1 is KGHSH and CDR2 is LQKENI. The CDR3 has 15 amino acids. Produced via immunoSEQ multiplex PCR; TCRdb's table is partial and in-frame only. The data hold tens of thousands of clones, with 94% observed a single time. The receptor was derived from a woman between 18 and 29 years old in good health and CMV-seropositive. The V call is TRBV18, the J call TRBJ1-4; weak D call: TRBD1 (6 bases). The sequencing input was PBMCs. DNA for the CDR3: TGTGCCAGCTCGCCCCGGGAGGGGGCTAATGAAAAACTGTTTTTT. Translated: CASSPREGANEKLFF.